This T cell receptor (beta chain) was documented in a study of blood T cells in healthy people across ages. This CDR3 comprises 13 residues. Germline V lookup: CDR1 MNHEY, CDR2 SVGAGI. V was trimmed by 4 bases and J by 0 bases, leaving 7 bases between them. For the second PCR, which ran for 7 to 11 cycles, a sample-barcoded 5' primer and a J-beta primer mix were used. TCRdb reanalysed the 5' RACE reads using MiXCR and keeps one entry per CDR3 protein. The data hold 550,000 to 750,000 distinct CDR3 sequences, with around 21% observed a single time. Source material: blood. The receptor was derived from a man between 65 and 85 years old in good health. The rearrangement uses TRBV6-5 and TRBJ2-7; no definite D call. The CDR3 here is CASSSKGSYEQYF. The DNA of the CDR3 is TGTGCCAGCAGTTCTAAGGGCTCCTACGAGCAGTACTTC.